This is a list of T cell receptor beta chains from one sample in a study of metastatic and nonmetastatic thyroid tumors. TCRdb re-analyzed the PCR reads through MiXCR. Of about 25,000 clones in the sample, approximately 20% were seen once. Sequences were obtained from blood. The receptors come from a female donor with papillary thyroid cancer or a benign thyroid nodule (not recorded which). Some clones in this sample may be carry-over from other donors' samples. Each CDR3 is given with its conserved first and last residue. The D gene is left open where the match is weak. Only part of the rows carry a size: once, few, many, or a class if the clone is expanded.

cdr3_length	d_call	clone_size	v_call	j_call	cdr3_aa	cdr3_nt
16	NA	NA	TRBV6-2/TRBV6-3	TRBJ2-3	CASSYMWALNTDTQYF	TGTGCCAGCAGTTACATGTGGGCGCTGAACACAGATACACAGTATTTT
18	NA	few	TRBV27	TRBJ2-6	CASSPRRGGGSGSNVLTF	TGTGCCAGCAGTCCTCGCAGAGGGGGTGGCTCTGGGTCCAACGTCCTGACTTTC
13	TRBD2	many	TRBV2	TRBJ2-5	CASSVSGGETQYF	TGTGCCAGCAGTGTTTCCGGGGGGGAGACCCAGTACTTC
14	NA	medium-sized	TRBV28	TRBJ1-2	CASTAVGANYGYTF	TGTGCCAGTACAGCGGTGGGGGCTAACTATGGCTACACCTTC
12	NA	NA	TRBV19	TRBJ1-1	CASSWVGTEAFF	TGTGCCAGTAGCTGGGTAGGCACTGAAGCTTTCTTT
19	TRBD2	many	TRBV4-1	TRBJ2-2	CASSQRWVPGLTNTGELFF	TGCGCCAGCAGCCAAAGGTGGGTGCCGGGACTAACGAACACCGGGGAGCTGTTTTTT
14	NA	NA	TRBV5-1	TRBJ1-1	CASSLVGRGTEAFF	TGCGCCAGCAGCTTGGTAGGGAGGGGCACTGAAGCTTTCTTT
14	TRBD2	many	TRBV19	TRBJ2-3	CASTTSGNGDTQYF	TGTGCCAGTACGACTAGCGGGAATGGAGATACGCAGTATTTT
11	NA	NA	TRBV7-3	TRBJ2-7	CASCAPYEHYF	TGTGCCAGCTGCGCCCCCTACGAGCACTACTTC
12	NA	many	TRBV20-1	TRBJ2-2	CSAPGNTGELFF	TGCAGTGCTCCTGGAAACACCGGGGAGCTGTTTTTT
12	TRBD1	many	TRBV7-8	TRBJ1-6	CASRGQNSPLHF	TGTGCCAGCAGGGGACAGAATTCACCCCTCCACTTT
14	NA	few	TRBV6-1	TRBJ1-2	CASTEGVQGYGYTF	TGTGCCAGCACCGAGGGCGTACAGGGCTATGGCTACACCTTC
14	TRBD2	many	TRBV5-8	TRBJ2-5	CASSRLAGEETQYF	TGTGCCAGCAGCCGACTAGCGGGAGAAGAGACCCAGTACTTC
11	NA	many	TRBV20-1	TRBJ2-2	CSAIWAGELFF	TGCAGTGCTATATGGGCCGGGGAGCTGTTTTTT
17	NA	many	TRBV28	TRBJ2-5	CASSLVRHSSKRETQYF	TGTGCCAGCAGTTTGGTAAGACACAGCTCAAAGAGGGAGACCCAGTACTTC
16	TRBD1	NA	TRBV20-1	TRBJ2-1	CSANQGAGTPHNEQFF	TGCAGTGCTAACCAGGGGGCAGGCACCCCACACAATGAGCAGTTCTTC
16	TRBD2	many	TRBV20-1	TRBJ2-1	CSATDSGTSGFDEQFF	TGCAGTGCCACCGACTCCGGGACTAGCGGGTTTGATGAGCAGTTCTTC
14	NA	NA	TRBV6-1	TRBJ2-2	CASSVMGWTGELSF	TGTGCCAGCAGTGTCATGGGGTGGACCGGGGAGCTGTCTTTT
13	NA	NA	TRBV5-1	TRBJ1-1	CASRGIYNPEAFF	TGCGCCAGCAGGGGGATTTATAACCCTGAAGCTTTCTTT
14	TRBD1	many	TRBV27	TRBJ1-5	CASSFQGGDQPQHF	TGTGCCAGCAGCTTCCAGGGGGGGGATCAGCCCCAGCATTTT
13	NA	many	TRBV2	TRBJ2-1	CASSGEGYNEQFF	TGTGCCAGCAGCGGAGAGGGCTACAATGAGCAGTTCTTC
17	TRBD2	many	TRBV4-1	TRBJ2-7	CASSQFFQSGNSYEQYF	TGCGCCAGCAGCCAATTCTTTCAGAGCGGGAACTCCTACGAGCAGTACTTC
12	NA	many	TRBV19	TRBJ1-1	CASKSQNTEAFF	TGTGCCAGTAAATCGCAAAACACTGAAGCTTTCTTT
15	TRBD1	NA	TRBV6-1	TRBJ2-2	CASSRTGENTGELFF	TGTGCCAGCAGTAGGACAGGGGAGAACACCGGGGAGCTGTTTTTT
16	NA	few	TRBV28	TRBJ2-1	CASSAFPAGKGNEQFF	TGTGCCAGCAGTGCCTTCCCAGCGGGTAAAGGGAATGAGCAGTTCTTC
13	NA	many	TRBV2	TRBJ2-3	CASCPGHTDTQYF	TGTGCCAGCTGTCCGGGGCACACAGATACGCAGTATTTT
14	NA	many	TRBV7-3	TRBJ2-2	CASSLQANTGELFF	TGTGCCAGCAGCTTACAGGCCAACACCGGGGAGCTGTTTTTT
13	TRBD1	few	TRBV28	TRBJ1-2	CASSIPRTGGYTF	TGTGCCAGCAGTATCCCCCGGACAGGAGGCTACACCTTC
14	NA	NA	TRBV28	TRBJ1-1	CASTPTASSAEAFF	TGTGCCAGCACCCCGACAGCGAGTTCCGCTGAAGCTTTCTTT
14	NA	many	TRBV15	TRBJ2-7	CATSRGPDLYEQYF	TGTGCCACCAGCAGAGGTCCAGATTTGTACGAGCAGTACTTC
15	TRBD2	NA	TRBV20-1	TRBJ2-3	CSASGLAGFTDTQYF	TGCAGTGCTTCCGGACTAGCGGGATTCACAGATACGCAGTATTTT
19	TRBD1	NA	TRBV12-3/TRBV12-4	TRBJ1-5	CASSLGRGDRGSPNQPQHF	TGTGCCAGCAGTTTAGGAAGGGGGGACAGGGGCTCACCCAATCAGCCCCAGCATTTT
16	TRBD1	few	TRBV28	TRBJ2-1	CASTSPGQALDNEQFF	TGCGCCAGCACCTCGCCCGGACAGGCACTCGACAATGAGCAGTTCTTC
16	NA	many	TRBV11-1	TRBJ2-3	CASSLGAAPSTDTQYF	TGTGCCAGCAGCTTAGGGGCAGCCCCTAGCACAGATACGCAGTATTTT
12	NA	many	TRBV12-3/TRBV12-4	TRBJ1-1	CASSSTATEAFF	TGTGCCAGCAGTTCCACAGCGACTGAAGCTTTCTTT
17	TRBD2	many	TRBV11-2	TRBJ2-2	CASSLVAGGVGSGELFF	TGTGCCAGCAGCTTAGTAGCGGGGGGCGTCGGGAGCGGGGAGCTGTTTTTT
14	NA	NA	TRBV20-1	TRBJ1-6	CSAQEGDGGIHPHF	TGCAGTGCCCAAGAGGGGGACGGGGGAATTCACCCCCACTTT
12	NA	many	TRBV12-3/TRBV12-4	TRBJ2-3	CASGGGADTQYF	TGTGCCTCTGGAGGGGGCGCAGATACGCAGTATTTT
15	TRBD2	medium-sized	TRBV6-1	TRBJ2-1	CASSESVGGSDEQFF	TGTGCCAGCAGTGAATCTGTCGGGGGGAGTGATGAGCAGTTCTTC
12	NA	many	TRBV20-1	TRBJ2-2	CSASPGPGELFF	TGCAGTGCTAGCCCAGGGCCCGGGGAGCTGTTTTTT
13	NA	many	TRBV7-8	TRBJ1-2	CASSLRVGGGYTF	TGTGCCAGCAGCCTCAGGGTTGGAGGGGGCTACACCTTC
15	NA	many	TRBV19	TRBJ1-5	CASTSTGTAYQPQHF	TGTGCCAGTACCTCGACCGGGACTGCTTATCAGCCCCAGCATTTT
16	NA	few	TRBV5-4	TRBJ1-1	CASSPELTSRATEAFF	TGTGCCAGCAGCCCGGAGTTAACCTCCCGGGCCACTGAAGCTTTCTTT
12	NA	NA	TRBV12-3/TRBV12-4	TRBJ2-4	CASSRDKNIQYF	TGTGCCAGCTCACGGGACAAAAACATTCAGTACTTC
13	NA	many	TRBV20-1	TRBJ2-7	CSAPGLAFDEQYF	TGCAGTGCCCCTGGGCTAGCATTTGACGAGCAGTACTTC
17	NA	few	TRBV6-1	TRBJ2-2	CASRPPLGEGQTGELFF	TGTGCCAGCAGACCCCCATTGGGGGAAGGTCAAACCGGGGAGCTGTTTTTT
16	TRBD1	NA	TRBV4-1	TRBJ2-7	CASSQQGTGGVDGQYF	TGCGCCAGCAGCCAACAAGGCACAGGGGGCGTCGACGGGCAGTACTTC
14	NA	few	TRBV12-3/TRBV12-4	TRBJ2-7	CASSSTGDSYEQYF	TGTGCCAGCAGTTCTACGGGAGACTCCTACGAGCAGTACTTC
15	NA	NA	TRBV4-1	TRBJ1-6	CASSQGGWYNSPLHF	TGCGCCAGCAGCCAAGGGGGATGGTATAATTCACCCCTCCACTTT
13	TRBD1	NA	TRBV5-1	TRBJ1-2	CASSWDRGLGYTF	TGCGCCAGCAGCTGGGACAGGGGGCTTGGCTACACCTTC
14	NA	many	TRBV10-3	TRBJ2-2	CAISRGRGTGELFF	TGTGCCATCAGTCGAGGGCGCGGAACCGGGGAGCTGTTTTTT
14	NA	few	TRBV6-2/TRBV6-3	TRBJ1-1	CASRSQGGNTEAFF	TGTGCCAGCAGATCACAGGGTGGGAACACCGAAGCTTTCTTT
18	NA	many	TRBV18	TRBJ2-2	CASSPLVRGARDTGELFF	TGTGCCAGCTCACCTCTGGTTCGAGGGGCCCGTGACACCGGGGAGCTGTTTTTT
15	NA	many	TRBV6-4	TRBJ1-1	CASSDSSEMNTEAFF	TGTGCCAGCAGTGACTCCTCAGAGATGAACACTGAAGCTTTCTTT
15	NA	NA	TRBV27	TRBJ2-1	CAGSALAAGLDEQFF	TGTGCCGGCAGTGCCTTAGCGGCAGGGCTGGATGAGCAGTTCTTC